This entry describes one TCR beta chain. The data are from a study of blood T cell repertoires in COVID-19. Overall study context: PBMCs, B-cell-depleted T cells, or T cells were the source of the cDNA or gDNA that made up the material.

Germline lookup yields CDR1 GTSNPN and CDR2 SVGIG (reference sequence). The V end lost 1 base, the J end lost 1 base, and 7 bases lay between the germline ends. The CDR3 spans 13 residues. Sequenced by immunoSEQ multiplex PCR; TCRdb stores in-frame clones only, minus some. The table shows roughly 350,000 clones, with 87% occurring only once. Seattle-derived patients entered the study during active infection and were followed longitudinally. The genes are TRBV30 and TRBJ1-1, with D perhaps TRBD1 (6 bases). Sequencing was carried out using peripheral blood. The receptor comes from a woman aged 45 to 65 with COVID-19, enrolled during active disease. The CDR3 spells CAWSEGGNTEAFF. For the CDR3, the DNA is TGTGCCTGGAGTGAAGGGGGGAACACTGAAGCTTTCTTT. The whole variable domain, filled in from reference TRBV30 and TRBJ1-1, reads SQTIHQWPATLVQPVGSPLSLECTVEGTSNPNLYWYRQAAGRGLQLLFYSVGIGQISSEVPQNLSASRPQDRQFILSSKKLLLSDSGFYLCAWSEGGNTEAFFGQGTRLTVV.